A single sample is the source of the 18 T cell receptor beta chains below, sequenced in a study of blood T cell repertoires in COVID-19. Clones were sequenced by immunoSEQ multiplex PCR, and TCRdb holds only the in-frame ones, with some missing. The table lists some 700,000 clones, 75% to 90% of them singletons, with approximately 0.3% in the top ten. Source material: peripheral blood. These receptors were obtained from a woman in her late teens or twenties with acute or convalescent COVID-19.

CDR3 coding DNA: TGCGCCAGCAGCCCCGGACAGGGGGCAGGCTACACCTTC. As protein: CASSPGQGAGYTF. The chain is built from TRBV4-3 and TRBJ1-2; 11 nucleotides line up with TRBD1. There are 13 residues in the CDR3. V shed 4 bases and J 8 bases; nucleotides not matched to a gene: 3. Germline V lookup: CDR1 LGHNA, CDR2 YSLEER.

This chain joins TRBV15 and TRBJ2-2; D perhaps matches TRBD1 (6 bases). Germline CDR1 reads LNHNV; CDR2 reads YYDKDF (reference sequence). The CDR3 sequence is 16 residues long. Trimming removed 4 bases from V and 5 bases from J, with 17 bases in between. The CDR3 nucleotides are TGTGCCACCAGCATCGGACAGAATTCGAGGACCGGGGAGCTGTTTTTT. Amino acids: CATSIGQNSRTGELFF.

The CDR3 DNA reads TGTGCCAGCAGCCCGAGGGGGGGAAAACTGTTTTTT. As protein: CASSPRGGKLFF. The chain combines TRBV7-2 with TRBJ1-4, with D perhaps TRBD1 (6 bases). V lost 5 bases and J 10 bases, leaving 11 bases between the germline ends. The germline V gene encodes CDR1 SGHTA and CDR2 FQGNSA. This CDR3 has 12 amino acids.

The chain combines TRBV6-2 or TRBV6-3 with TRBJ2-3; 12 nucleotides line up with TRBD2. The CDR3 covers 16 residues. Germline V gene sequence: CDR1 MNHEY, CDR2 SVGEGT. With 4 bases clipped from V and 6 bases from J, the junction kept 8 bases outside the gene matches. In nucleotides, the CDR3 is TGTGCCAGCAGTTCCCTAGCGGGGGGGCCAAGGGATACGCAGTATTTT. Translation: CASSSLAGGPRDTQYF.

The chain joins TRBV13 to TRBJ1-2, with 8 bases aligning to TRBD1. The CDR3 has 14 amino acids. Germline trimming cut 5 bases from V and 8 bases from J; bases unmatched to any gene: 10. Germline CDR1 reads PRHDT; CDR2 reads FYEKMQ (reference sequence). CDR3 DNA: TGTGCCAGCAGCAAGGGACAGGCGGACGGGGGCTACACCTTC. Translation gives CASSKGQADGGYTF.

The chain couples TRBV5-4 to TRBJ1-6, with 7 positions matching TRBD1. The CDR3 runs 15 residues. Trimming took 1 base from V and 9 from J; bases not matched to a gene: 7. Germline V gene sequence: CDR1 SGHNT, CDR2 YYREEE (reference sequence). The chain's CDR3 is CASSLLDRMSSPLHF. The CDR3 nucleotides read TGTGCCAGCAGCTTGCTGGACAGGATGAGTTCACCCCTCCACTTT.

The gene calls are TRBV30 and TRBJ1-2; tentatively, D is TRBD1 (6 bases). V was cut by 1 base and J by 8 bases, with 14 bases left in between. The CDR3 covers 13 residues. CDR1 and CDR2 from the germline V gene are GTSNPN and SVGIG (reference sequence). The CDR3 here is CAWSAQGRQGYTF. CDR3 sequence (DNA): TGTGCCTGGAGTGCCCAGGGGAGACAAGGCTACACCTTC.

J is TRBJ1-2 and V is TRBV24-1, with D tentatively TRBD1 (6 bases). V gave up 5 bases and J gave up 8 bases, with 11 bases separating them. The V gene's germline CDR1 is KGHDR and CDR2 SFDVKD. CDR3 length equals 12 residues. The CDR3 is CATSGTVPGYTF. The CDR3 region has the DNA TGTGCCACCAGTGGGACAGTCCCAGGCTACACCTTC.

CDR3: CASTPGGGSYGYTF. Written as DNA, the CDR3 is TGTGCCAGCACCCCAGGGGGGGGATCCTATGGCTACACCTTC. The genes are TRBV6-2 or TRBV6-3 and TRBJ1-2; TRBD1 matches at 7 bases. This CDR3 contains 14 residues. The J segment lost 4 bases and the V segment lost 7 bases, leaving 9 bases of the junction unmatched. Germline V gives CDR1 MNHEY, CDR2 SVGEGT.

The chain combines TRBV2 with TRBJ2-7; D is possibly TRBD2 (6 bases). V was cut by 5 bases and J by 4 bases, with 9 bases left in between. The CDR3 contains 12 residues. Germline-derived CDR1 and CDR2 are SNHLY and FYNNEI. CDR3 loop: CASSQSGYEQYF. DNA of the CDR3: TGTGCCAGCAGTCAAAGCGGGTACGAGCAGTACTTC.

V is TRBV5-8 and J is TRBJ1-5, with 7 bases aligning to TRBD1. The germline V gene encodes CDR1 SGHTS and CDR2 YDEGEE. CDR3 size: 16 residues. V shed 4 bases, J shed 0 bases, and the junction held 7 bases outside the gene matches. For the CDR3, the DNA is TGTGCCAGCAGCACTGGACAGGCTTATAGCAATCAGCCCCAGCATTTT. It is translated as CASSTGQAYSNQPQHF.

J is TRBJ1-4 and V is TRBV12-3 or TRBV12-4; D unresolved. V lost 7 bases, J lost 0 bases, and 6 bases lay in between. This CDR3 is built from 13 residues. CDR3 sequence: CASKEATNEKLFF. The CDR3 DNA reads as TGTGCCAGCAAGGAGGCAACTAATGAAAAACTGTTTTTT.

This clone has only one observation. The chain combines TRBV11-2 with TRBJ1-2, with a weak D call TRBD1 (6 bases). Germline-derived CDR1 and CDR2 are SGHAT and FQNNGV. The CDR3 spans 16 residues. The V end was cut by 6 bases, the J end by 4 bases, with 21 bases between. The CDR3 nucleotides read TGTGCCAGCAGAGCACCGTTAGAGGGGGAGGGCTATGGCTACACCTTC. Translated, it gives CASRAPLEGEGYGYTF.

This chain connects TRBV2 to TRBJ1-5, with D possibly matching TRBD1 (5 bases). CDR3 size: 13 residues. The germline gives CDR1 SNHLY, CDR2 FYNNEI. Trimming removed 11 bases at V and 3 bases at J, with 14 bases between. The CDR3: CAGRTSNNQPQHF. The CDR3 DNA follows: TGTGCCGGCCGGACATCCAACAATCAGCCCCAGCATTTT.

The rearrangement joins TRBV10-3 to TRBJ2-3, with TRBD2 as a possible D gene (6 bases). CDR1 and CDR2 from the germline V gene are ENHRY and SYGVKD. V was clipped by 3 bases and J by 3 bases, with 13 bases between them. This CDR3 comprises 15 residues. CDR3 nucleotides: TGTGCCATCAGTGATTTGCGGGGTACGACAGATACGCAGTATTTT. It encodes CAISDLRGTTDTQYF.

This sequence joins TRBV19 and TRBJ1-5; 8 positions agree with TRBD1. The trim removed 6 bases at V and 5 bases at J, leaving 9 bases unmatched. Per germline, CDR1 LNHDA and CDR2 SQIVND (reference sequence). This CDR3 is 15 amino acids long. As DNA, the CDR3 is TGTGCCAGTAGGTTGACAGGGGTTTACGATCAGCCCCAGCATTTT. Amino acid sequence: CASRLTGVYDQPQHF.

V usage is TRBV29-1 and J usage is TRBJ2-4; D is possibly TRBD2 (6 bases). Trimming stripped 0 bases from V and 5 bases from J, with 14 bases between. In germline, CDR1 is SQVTM, CDR2 ANQGSEA. This CDR3 spans 15 amino acids. In nucleotides, the CDR3 is TGCAGCGTTGAAGACTATTGGACGGGGGAAAACATTCAGTACTTC. Protein sequence: CSVEDYWTGENIQYF.

Note on this clone: This specimen includes other DNA sequences encoding the same CDR3. The chain uses TRBV18 and TRBJ1-1, with D maybe TRBD1 (5 bases). Germline assignment: CDR1 KGHSH and CDR2 LQKENI. This CDR3 contains 12 residues. Trimming stripped 2 bases from V and 6 bases from J, with 7 bases between. The CDR3, as DNA: TGTGCCAGCTCACCAAAGGGGCCTGAAGCTTTCTTT. This codes for CASSPKGPEAFF.